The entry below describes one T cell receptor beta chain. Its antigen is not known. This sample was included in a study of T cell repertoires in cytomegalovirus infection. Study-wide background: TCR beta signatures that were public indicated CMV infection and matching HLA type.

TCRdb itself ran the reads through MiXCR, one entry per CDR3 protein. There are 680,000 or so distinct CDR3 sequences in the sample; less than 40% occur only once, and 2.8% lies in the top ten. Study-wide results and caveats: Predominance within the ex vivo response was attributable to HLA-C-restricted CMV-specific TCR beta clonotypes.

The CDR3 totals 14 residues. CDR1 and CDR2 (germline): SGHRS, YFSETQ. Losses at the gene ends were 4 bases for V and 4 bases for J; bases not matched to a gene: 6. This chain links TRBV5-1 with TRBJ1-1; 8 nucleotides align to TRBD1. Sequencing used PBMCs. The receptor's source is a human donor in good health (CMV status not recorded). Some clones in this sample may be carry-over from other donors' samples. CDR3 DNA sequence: TGCGCCAGCAGCCGCGGGACAGGACCCACTGAAGCTTTCTTT. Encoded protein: CASSRGTGPTEAFF.